The 10 T cell receptor beta chains in this list originate from one sample, sequenced in a study of Ad26.COV2.S vaccination and SARS-CoV-2 variants. The treatment: around 19 received Ad26.COV2.S at low or high dose, single or two shots; several received placebo; per-sample allocation not given. Sampling took place 63 days after the first vaccine or placebo injection. Sequencing used immunoSEQ multiplex PCR; TCRdb keeps in-frame clones, though not all of them. The sample shows roughly 500,000 clones, about 83% of them seen only once. This material consisted of peripheral blood, taken in a trial of Ad26.COV2.S vaccine versus placebo. These receptors were collected from a person between 18 and 59 years old who received the Ad26.COV2.S COVID-19 vaccine or a placebo.

The V call is TRBV30, the J call TRBJ2-2, with D perhaps TRBD2 (6 bases). The CDR3 has 14 residues. Looked up from germline, CDR1 is GTSNPN and CDR2 is SVGIG (reference sequence). V was clipped by 7 bases and J by 0 bases, with 12 bases between them. The CDR3 nucleotides read TGTGCCTCCCCCGGGGGATCGAACACCGGGGAGCTGTTTTTT. Translated, it gives CASPGGSNTGELFF.

The rearrangement joins TRBV11-3 to TRBJ2-2; D might be TRBD2 (6 bases). This CDR3 has 16 amino acids. Trimming removed 7 bases from V and 5 bases from J, with 20 bases in between. Germline V gene sequence: CDR1 SGHNT, CDR2 YENEEA. Here the CDR3 DNA reads TGTGCCAGCATGGTCCCCGGGGGAAGGGGAACCGGGGAGCTGTTTTTT. It translates to CASMVPGGRGTGELFF.

V gene TRBV24-1 combines with J gene TRBJ2-1; 8 bases align to TRBD2. Per germline, CDR1 KGHDR and CDR2 SFDVKD. CDR3 length equals 19 residues. V dropped 3 bases and J dropped 8; count of bases not matched to a gene: 20. DNA of the CDR3: TGTGCCACCAGTGATCCATCCAGCGGGAGAGGGAATAGGAGGGATGAGCAGTTCTTC. This codes for CATSDPSSGRGNRRDEQFF.

This chain links TRBV5-4 with TRBJ2-4; a possible D gene is TRBD1 (5 bases). The ends were cut back, 7 bases at V and 3 bases at J, with 8 bases in the middle. The CDR3 has 12 amino acids. Germline CDR1 is SGHNT and CDR2 is YYREEE (reference sequence). CDR3 sequence (DNA): TGTGCCAGCGGGGCAGACAAAAACATTCAGTACTTC. It is translated as CASGADKNIQYF.

The genes are TRBV5-6 and TRBJ1-5, with D perhaps matching TRBD1 (5 bases). Looked up from germline, CDR1 is SGHDT and CDR2 is YYEEEE. V lost 4 bases and J lost 0, with 14 bases in between. This CDR3 region has 16 residues. The CDR3 loop reads CASSASERGSNQPQHF. The CDR3 nucleotides read TGTGCCAGCAGCGCCTCGGAGAGGGGTAGCAATCAGCCCCAGCATTTT.

This sequence joins TRBV7-9 and TRBJ1-4, with TRBD1 matching over 11 bases. The junction had 5 bases not matched to a gene; V was cut back by 3 bases and J by 5 bases. CDR1 is SEHNR and CDR2 is FQNEAQ in the germline V gene (reference sequence). The CDR3 covers 16 residues. The CDR3 region is CASSFWTGGANEKLFF. The CDR3 coding sequence is TGTGCCAGCAGCTTCTGGACAGGGGGCGCGAATGAAAAACTGTTTTTT.

The chain uses TRBV18 and TRBJ1-1, with 9 positions matching TRBD1. Germline values: CDR1 KGHSH, CDR2 LQKENI. The CDR3 consists of 15 residues. The trim removed 4 bases at V and 1 base at J, leaving 4 bases unmatched. CDR3 DNA sequence: TGTGCCAGCTCACGACCGACAGGGGGGAACACTGAAGCTTTCTTT. Its translation: CASSRPTGGNTEAFF.

V gene TRBV30 combines with J gene TRBJ1-6; D unclear. Trimming took 4 bases from V and 8 from J, leaving 15 bases between them. The CDR3 length is 14 residues. Germline-derived CDR1 and CDR2 are GTSNPN and SVGIG (reference sequence). CDR3 region: CAWTYLPGDSPLHF. In DNA, the CDR3 is TGTGCCTGGACCTACCTCCCGGGCGATTCACCCCTCCACTTT.

This sequence joins TRBV28 and TRBJ2-1; TRBD2 aligns across 7 bases. Germline CDR1 is MDHEN and CDR2 is SYDVKM. V lost 9 bases, J lost 4 bases, and 6 bases stayed unmatched. The CDR3 has 13 amino acids. CDR3: CASRTGLYNEQFF. The CDR3 DNA reads TGTGCCAGTCGGACGGGACTATACAATGAGCAGTTCTTC.

The gene calls are TRBV5-6 and TRBJ1-3; TRBD1 matches at 9 bases. The CDR3 spans 15 residues. Germline V gene lookup returns CDR1 SGHDT and CDR2 YYEEEE. V was pared by 4 bases and J by 6 bases, with 8 bases of the junction left unmatched. CDR3 bases: TGTGCCAGCAGCCGGGGACAGGGTGGCTTAAACACCATATATTTT. Translation: CASSRGQGGLNTIYF.